Each of the 28 T cell receptor beta chains below was sequenced from the same sample in a study of T-cell memory formation after mild COVID-19 (dated by TCRdb to the early 2020s). The library came from 5' RACE. The sequencer was an Illumina NovaSeq 6000. TCRdb handled the public reads itself, with Q25 trimming in fastp and clone calling in MiXCR, and kept productive beta chains. Every distinct CDR3 protein forms one entry, paired with its most common genes and DNA. The sample includes a few hundred thousand distinct CDR3 sequences, with over 9.5% observed a single time. The ten largest account for 3% to 3.5% of the sample. The sequencing input was PBMCs or a T cell subset sorted from them (not recorded which). The receptors shown here come from a man between 18 and 35 years old who had mild COVID-19 (a few samples of this study predate the infection). The sample titles of this study are shuffled in the database, so cell type and time point are left out; the donor was told from shared clones.

This clonotype was counted between two and nine times. The chain uses TRBV23-1 and TRBJ2-3; the D gene is possibly TRBD2 (5 bases). TRBV23-1 is flagged as an ORF with uncertain function. There are 16 residues in the CDR3. The V gene lost 0 bases and the J gene lost 0 bases, with 10 bases spanning the gap. The CDR3 protein is CASSQSRVTSTDTQYF. CDR3 bases: TGCGCCAGCAGTCAATCGAGGGTTACTAGCACAGATACGCAGTATTTT.

This clonotype occurred many times. This rearrangement joins TRBV12-3 or TRBV12-4 to TRBJ2-3; D call uncertain. This CDR3 has 14 residues. Between the trimmed V and J ends, which lost 6 bases and 3 bases, there was a span of 13 bases. Here the CDR3 reads CASRAGPGTDTQYF. CDR3 in DNA: TGTGCCAGCAGAGCCGGGCCCGGAACAGATACGCAGTATTTT.

This clonotype was detected many times. The chain carries TRBV5-6 and TRBJ1-4; D is possibly TRBD1 (5 bases). CDR1 SGHDT and CDR2 YYEEEE come from the germline V gene. This CDR3 is 15 amino acids long. The V and J ends lost 2 bases and 7 bases respectively, with 15 bases between them. CDR3 in amino acids: CASSFLSRDGEKLFF. DNA for the CDR3: TGTGCCAGCAGCTTCTTATCCAGGGACGGTGAAAAACTGTTTTTT.

The V gene is TRBV5-1, the J gene TRBJ1-2; 7 positions match TRBD1. The CDR3 length is 14 residues. CDR1 and CDR2 from the germline V gene are SGHRS and YFSETQ. Trimming removed 4 bases from V and 2 bases from J; junction bases left unmatched: 5. CDR3 loop: CASSQTTGNYGYTF. The DNA of the CDR3 is TGCGCCAGCAGCCAGACGACAGGGAACTATGGCTACACCTTC.

The sample holds a few counts of this clonotype. The junction and the germline gene differ at one end; a read error may be behind it. V and J are TRBV6-6 and TRBJ2-1; possibly TRBD1 or TRBD2 for D (5 bases each). The V gene's germline CDR1 is MNHNY and CDR2 SVGAGI (reference sequence). This CDR3 is 13 amino acids long. The CDR3 reads CASTMDGAKRGTF. CDR3 bases: TGTGCCAGCACCATGGACGGGGCCAAACGGGGTACCTTC.

The rearrangement joins TRBV6-1 to TRBJ2-7, with TRBD2 matching over 7 bases. The CDR3 runs 14 residues. From germline, CDR1 is MNHNS and CDR2 SASEGT. The V gene end was trimmed by 6 bases and the J gene end by 1 base; junction bases not matched to a gene: 6. The CDR3 sequence: CASRFFGGSYEQYV. The CDR3 DNA reads TGTGCCAGCAGATTTTTCGGGGGGTCCTACGAGCAGTACGTC.

CDR3 sequence: CSAEQGAGSPLHF. In DNA form, the CDR3 reads TGCAGTGCGGAACAGGGGGCCGGGTCACCCCTCCACTTT. The chain carries TRBV20-1 and TRBJ1-6; 9 positions match TRBD1. Trimming took 6 bases from V and 10 from J; bases not matched to a gene: 7. Germline CDR1 and CDR2: DFQATT and SNEGSKA (reference sequence). The CDR3 contains 13 residues.

V is TRBV6-5 and J is TRBJ1-1; D gene uncertain. The V end lost 2 bases, the J end lost 5 bases, and 15 bases lay between the germline ends. CDR3 size: 15 residues. Germline values: CDR1 MNHEY, CDR2 SVGAGI. The CDR3 loop reads CASSYGLSAETEAFF. CDR3 coding DNA: TGTGCCAGCAGTTACGGTCTATCTGCGGAAACTGAAGCTTTCTTT.

This clonotype was counted a few times. The chain combines TRBV5-6 with TRBJ2-1; D not certain. Germline assignment: CDR1 SGHDT and CDR2 YYEEEE. The germline V and J ends were trimmed by 1 base and 8 bases, with 16 bases remaining between them. CDR3 length: 15 residues. The chain's CDR3 is CASSLRRSPRYEQFF. In DNA, the CDR3 is TGTGCCAGCAGCTTGAGAAGGTCCCCTCGGTATGAGCAGTTCTTC.

The CDR3, as DNA: TGTGCCAGCGAGCTTAGGGGAGGAGCTGGCTACACCTTC. Amino acid sequence: CASELRGGAGYTF. This sequence joins TRBV7-2 and TRBJ1-2; D is perhaps TRBD1 (5 bases). The CDR3 length is 13 residues. Trimming removed 8 bases from V and 7 bases from J, with 17 bases in between. Germline values: CDR1 SGHTA, CDR2 FQGNSA. The variable domain in full, completed from reference TRBV7-2 and TRBJ1-2, reads GAGVSQSPSNKVTEKGKDVELRCDPISGHTALYWYRQSLGQGLEFLIYFQGNSAPDKSGLPSDRFSAERTGGSVSTLTIQRTQQEDSAVYLCASELRGGAGYTFGSGTRLTVV.

This clonotype appeared a few times. DNA for the CDR3: TGTGCCAGCCTAAAAAGGGGACAGTCGGATGGCTACACCTTC. Translation gives CASLKRGQSDGYTF. This chain uses TRBV2 with TRBJ1-2; TRBD1 aligns across 7 bases. The germline V gene encodes CDR1 SNHLY and CDR2 FYNNEI. V gave up 8 bases and J gave up 6 bases; unmatched junction bases: 12. CDR3 length: 14 residues.

The rearrangement uses TRBV4-3 and TRBJ1-5; no clear D. The CDR3 consists of 15 residues. Germline CDR1 reads LGHNA; CDR2 reads YSLEER. Trimming stripped 2 bases from V and 2 bases from J, with 10 bases between. CDR3 nucleotide sequence: TGCGCCAGCAGCCAATCGAGTAGGGGCAATCAGCCCCAGCATTTT. Its protein is CASSQSSRGNQPQHF.

This clonotype was counted a few times. The rearrangement uses TRBV7-8 and TRBJ2-3; 7 bases match TRBD1. The J segment lost 3 bases and the V segment lost 7 bases, leaving 13 bases of the junction unmatched. Germline CDR1 and CDR2: SGHVS and FQNEAQ. The CDR3 is 16 residues long. CDR3 DNA: TGTGCCAGCACCTCAGTGGAGGCCAGGGGGACAGATACGCAGTATTTT. Protein: CASTSVEARGTDTQYF.

This CDR3 reads CASSGGQLAPLYGYTF. In DNA form, the CDR3 reads TGCGCCAGCAGCGGGGGACAGCTTGCCCCTTTATATGGCTACACCTTC. The rearrangement uses TRBV5-1 and TRBJ1-2, with 7 bases aligning to TRBD1. V lost 4 bases to trimming and J lost 5 bases; unmatched junction nucleotides: 14. The germline CDR1 and CDR2 sequences are SGHRS and YFSETQ. This CDR3 comprises 16 residues.

This clonotype was seen ten or more times. The genes are TRBV4-2 and TRBJ1-1; TRBD1 aligns across 9 bases. V lost 1 base, J lost 5 bases, and 8 bases stayed unmatched. The CDR3 length is 16 residues. Germline CDR1 reads LGHNA; CDR2 reads YNFKEQ. The CDR3 coding sequence is TGTGCCAGCAGCCAAGCGGTGGGGACAGGGAGGACTGAAGCTTTCTTT. Its translation: CASSQAVGTGRTEAFF.

This clonotype was detected only a few times. The DNA of the CDR3 is TGTGCCAGCAGCGCCAAAGGAAACGAGCAGTACGTC. Translation gives CASSAKGNEQYV. This chain links TRBV21-1 with TRBJ2-7. TRBV21-1 is listed as a pseudogene. The CDR3 sequence is 12 residues long.

This clonotype has a handful of counts. The chain couples TRBV7-9 to TRBJ1-2; TRBD1 is a possible D gene (6 bases). This CDR3 has 15 amino acids. V was cut by 1 base and J by 4 bases, with 13 bases left in between. The germline V gene encodes CDR1 SEHNR and CDR2 FQNEAQ (reference sequence). This CDR3 reads CASSLEVGTIYGYTF. In nucleotides, the CDR3 is TGTGCCAGCAGCTTAGAAGTCGGGACAATCTATGGCTACACCTTC.

This rearrangement joins TRBV29-1 to TRBJ2-7, with a tentative D call TRBD1 (5 bases). V gave up 4 bases and J gave up 0 bases, with 19 bases separating them. CDR1 is SQVTM and CDR2 is ANQGSEA in the germline V gene. The CDR3 consists of 16 residues. The CDR3 bases are TGCAGCGTTGGATTCCAGGGTCGGGTCGGCTCCTACGAGCAGTACTTC. It codes for CSVGFQGRVGSYEQYF.

V gene TRBV6-2 or TRBV6-3 combines with J gene TRBJ1-2; D not certain. This CDR3 region has 13 residues. With 6 bases removed from V and 5 bases from J, the gap between germline ends came to 13 bases. In germline, CDR1 is MNHEY, CDR2 SVGEGT. The CDR3 loop reads CASSRDTGYGYTF. The CDR3 bases are TGTGCCAGCAGCCGAGACACGGGTTATGGCTACACCTTC.

The chain recombines TRBV24-1 with TRBJ2-5; D gene uncertain. The CDR3 contains 13 residues. The germline V gene has CDR1 KGHDR and CDR2 SFDVKD. V was clipped by 3 bases and J by 1 base, with 5 bases between them. The CDR3 here is CATSDGVQETQYF. DNA for the CDR3: TGTGCCACCAGTGATGGGGTCCAAGAGACCCAGTACTTC.

The chain carries TRBV2 and TRBJ2-1; TRBD1 matches at 10 bases. The ends lost 7 bases at V and 9 bases at J; junction bases unmatched: 9. Germline V CDR1 and CDR2: SNHLY, FYNNEI. The CDR3 has 14 amino acids. CDR3 nucleotides: TGTGCCAGCATAAGACAGGGGGCTATGAGTGAGCAGTTCTTC. This translates into CASIRQGAMSEQFF.

The chain employs TRBV7-9 and TRBJ1-6; a weak D match, TRBD1 (5 bases). The CDR3 runs to 15 residues. Trimming shortened V by 1 base and J by 5 bases, and 9 bases separated the two germline ends. CDR1 and CDR2 from the germline V gene are SEHNR and FQNEAQ (reference sequence). The CDR3 sequence is CASSLGQRNNSPLHF. The CDR3 DNA is TGTGCCAGCAGCTTAGGACAGCGGAATAATTCACCCCTCCACTTT.

For this clonotype: One end of the junction does not line up with germline, which may come from a read error. The rearrangement links TRBV9 to TRBJ1-1; no clear D gene. Germline lookup yields CDR1 SGDLS and CDR2 YYNGEE. This CDR3 is built from 13 residues. The CDR3 nucleotides read TGTGCCAGCAGCGTAGGTAGGGCGGATGAAGCTTTATTT. It encodes CASSVGRADEALF.

This chain uses TRBV20-1 with TRBJ1-2; 7 nucleotides match TRBD1. The CDR3 is made up of 12 amino acids. Germline CDR1 is DFQATT and CDR2 is SNEGSKA (reference sequence). Losses at the gene ends were 7 bases for V and 4 bases for J; bases not matched to a gene: 6. The CDR3 spells CSGSTGRYGYTF. The CDR3 nucleotides are TGCAGTGGTTCGACAGGGCGCTATGGCTACACCTTC.

The rearrangement uses TRBV12-3 or TRBV12-4 and TRBJ1-5, with no clear D. This CDR3 is built from 12 residues. V dropped 3 bases and J dropped 6 bases, with 6 bases sitting between them. CDR3 region: CASSLVRQPQHF. The CDR3 DNA reads TGTGCCAGCAGTTTGGTTCGTCAGCCCCAGCATTTT.

This clonotype was counted only a few times. The gene calls are TRBV20-1 and TRBJ2-3; TRBD2 matches at 8 bases. J lost 3 bases, V lost 4 bases, and 6 bases had no gene match. CDR1 is DFQATT, CDR2 SNEGSKA, per germline (reference sequence). The CDR3 runs to 14 residues. CDR3 amino acids: CSATRGAVTDTQYF. CDR3 bases: TGCAGTGCTACGCGGGGGGCCGTGACAGATACGCAGTATTTT.

The DNA of the CDR3 is TGTGCCAGCAGTTTATCTGAAGCTTTCTTT. Its protein product is CASSLSEAFF. This rearrangement joins TRBV12-3 or TRBV12-4 to TRBJ1-1; unclear D gene. The CDR3 is made up of 10 amino acids. V lost 2 bases and J 6 bases, leaving 1 base between the germline ends.

The sample holds a few counts of this clonotype. The J gene is TRBJ1-2, the V gene TRBV6-2 or TRBV6-3; no clear D. Germline CDR1 and CDR2: MNHEY and SVGEGT. This CDR3 comprises 17 residues. Trimming removed 5 bases at V and 3 bases at J, with 22 bases between. The CDR3 sequence is CASSPQGVRSQDYGYTF. CDR3 DNA: TGTGCCAGCAGTCCCCAAGGAGTTCGGAGTCAGGACTATGGCTACACCTTC.